Below are 4 T cell receptor beta chains sequenced from a single sample in a study of blood T cell repertoires in COVID-19 (dated by TCRdb to the early 2020s). Library construction relied on the immunoSEQ multiplex PCR assay. Held by TCRdb, this immuneACCESS table contains in-frame sequences only and omits some clones. Under half of the omission traces to an unresolved V gene where checked; the cause of the rest is unknown. Present in this sample are over 200,000 clones, approximately 87% of which were seen just once. The ten largest account for approximately 6.2% of the sample. The sample consisted of peripheral blood. These receptors were obtained from a man between 60 and 70 years old who had recovered from COVID-19.

The chain carries TRBV6-4 and TRBJ2-3, with D perhaps matching TRBD2 (5 bases). The CDR3 contains 14 residues. The germline CDR1 and CDR2 sequences are MRHNA and SNTAGT. Trimming shortened V by 5 bases and J by 0 bases, and 9 bases separated the two germline ends. In DNA, the CDR3 is TGTGCCAGCAGTAGCGGTCATAGCACAGATACGCAGTATTTT. Amino acids: CASSSGHSTDTQYF.

This rearrangement joins TRBV19 to TRBJ1-1; no firm D call. The ends were cut back, 6 bases at V and 4 bases at J, with 12 bases in the middle. Germline CDR1 reads LNHDA; CDR2 reads SQIVND (reference sequence). The CDR3 has 13 residues. CDR3 protein: CASSEGWGTEAFF. The CDR3 DNA reads TGTGCCAGTAGCGAGGGTTGGGGCACTGAAGCTTTCTTT.

This clone was recorded a few times. The V and J genes are TRBV12-3 or TRBV12-4 and TRBJ2-7; D ambiguous. The CDR3 loop spans 13 amino acids. The ends were cut back, 5 bases at V and 2 bases at J, with 10 bases in the middle. CDR3 sequence: CASSPPPAYEQYF. CDR3 sequence (DNA): TGTGCCAGCAGTCCCCCCCCGGCCTACGAGCAGTACTTC.

The chain recombines TRBV4-1 with TRBJ1-3; D call uncertain. Trimming removed 4 bases at V and 0 bases at J, with 22 bases between. The CDR3 has 19 amino acids. The germline CDR1 and CDR2 sequences are MGHRA and YSYEKL. The CDR3 reads CASSREPEETYSSGNTIYF. The CDR3 DNA sequence: TGCGCCAGCAGCCGAGAACCCGAGGAGACGTATAGCTCTGGAAACACCATATATTTT.